The clone carrying this TCR beta chain was detected a few times. The data were taken from a study of blood T cell repertoires in COVID-19. Germline V gives CDR1 MGHRA, CDR2 YSYEKL. The CDR3 spans 14 residues. V lost 0 bases, J lost 5 bases, and 2 bases stayed unmatched. In the original analysis: From reference gene primer amplification, estimates of nucleated cell counts were derived. Only in-frame clones appear in the TCRdb table, and some are missing; sequencing was by immunoSEQ multiplex PCR. For V, J and clone size, that table is used; D and trimming come from the DNA. The profile shows roughly 250,000 clones, around 83% of them singletons.

The sequencing sample was made of peripheral blood. The origin of this receptor is a woman in her fifties or sixties with active or convalescent COVID-19. The rearrangement uses TRBV4-1 and TRBJ1-1, with 8 bases lining up with TRBD1. CDR3 sequence (DNA): TGCGCCAGCAGCCAAGACGGACAGGGAACTGAAGCTTTCTTT. It yields the protein CASSQDGQGTEAFF.